This T cell receptor beta chain was captured in a study of shared clonotypes between healthy human individuals. The wider study: The study used three CD4 naive, three CD4 memory, two CD8 naive and one CD8 memory plate per donor. Overall study findings and caveats: Sequencing depth was predicted to influence how clonotypes are shared among donors.

Some clones are missing from TCRdb's copy, which holds only in-frame ones; the method was immunoSEQ multiplex PCR. The table lists 2.5 million or so clones, 85% to 95% of them singletons, with 0.14% in the top ten. In the case of this clone: The antigen remains unidentified.

The CDR3 is 11 amino acids. Germline CDR1 and CDR2: DFQATT and SNEGSKA (reference sequence). V gene TRBV20-1 combines with J gene TRBJ2-7; maybe TRBD2 (7 bases). The specimen was naive CD4+ T cells sorted from blood. This sample's subset: CD45RA+ positively selected. The receptor was isolated from a man younger than 35 in good health. CDR3: CSRGAEGEQYF. Written as DNA, the CDR3 is TGCAGCCGGGGGGCTGAGGGCGAGCAGTACTTC.